This TCR beta chain originates from a study of T cell responses to AZD1222 COVID-19 vaccine. Study summary: Second-dose recipients at about 4 or about 12 weeks were treated as one pooled group. Overall study findings and caveats: Nearly half of spike-specific TCRs reportedly go after variant regions that carry no mutations. An increase in Spike-specific TCR breadth and depth was observed after two AZD1222 doses.

Worth noting for this clone: Its antigen is as yet unknown.

TCRdb keeps only in-frame clones here, not all; method: immunoSEQ multiplex PCR. The profile covers more than 65,000 clones, with around 85% appearing a single time and 6.5% to 7.5% taken by the ten largest. The CDR3 is 16 amino acids. Per the germline V gene, CDR1 is MDHEN and CDR2 is SYDVKM. Unmatched junction bases numbered 5, after V lost 2 bases and J lost 1 base. The chain links TRBV28 to TRBJ2-1, with 7 positions matching TRBD2. The clonotype originates from an adult in good health. Sample: peripheral blood, taken on day 0 of AZD1222 vaccination. CDR3 amino acids: CASSLGGGGSYNEQFF. The CDR3 coding sequence is TGTGCCAGCAGTTTAGGTGGCGGGGGATCCTACAATGAGCAGTTCTTC.